The rows below give T cell receptor beta chains drawn from one sample of a study of cytomegalovirus exposure and HLA in healthy donors. TCRdb keeps only in-frame clones here, not all; method: immunoSEQ multiplex PCR. The sample data list about 130,000 clones. Sequencing was carried out using PBMCs. These receptors were taken from a woman aged 55-70 years in good health and CMV-seronegative. The CDR3 runs from the conserved cysteine through the conserved F or W. The D gene is left open where the match is weak.

D gene: -; J gene: TRBJ1-5; V gene: TRBV2; CDR3 DNA: TGTGCCAGCAGTGAAGGGACAGTAAGCAATCAGCCCCAGCATTTT; CDR3 protein: CASSEGTVSNQPQHF
D gene: TRBD1; J gene: TRBJ2-7; V gene: TRBV6-5; CDR3 DNA: TGTGCCAGCAGGCCCACCGGGACAGGGATCTACGAGCAGTACTTC; CDR3 protein: CASRPTGTGIYEQYF
D gene: -; J gene: TRBJ2-3; V gene: TRBV2; CDR3 DNA: TGTGCCAGCCTAAAAGGCGGGACTAGCACAGATACGCAGTATTTT; CDR3 protein: CASLKGGTSTDTQYF
D gene: -; J gene: TRBJ1-2; V gene: TRBV19; CDR3 DNA: TGTGCCAGTAGCCAGGGTTGGGGCTACTATGGCTACACCTTC; CDR3 protein: CASSQGWGYYGYTF
D gene: -; J gene: TRBJ2-7; V gene: TRBV21-1; CDR3 DNA: TGTGCCAGCAGCAAAACCTATCCCTCGGGACAGCAGCCTTTGGTTGACGAGCAGTACTTC; CDR3 protein: CASSKTYPSGQQPLVDEQYF
D gene: -; J gene: TRBJ2-7; V gene: TRBV5-6; CDR3 DNA: TGTGCCAGCAGCTTGGGGCGGTTCGGGGAGCAGTACTTC; CDR3 protein: CASSLGRFGEQYF
D gene: TRBD2; J gene: TRBJ2-1; V gene: TRBV10-3; CDR3 DNA: TGTGCCATCTCTAGCGGGGGGGGCGATGAGCAGTTCTTC; CDR3 protein: CAISSGGGDEQFF
D gene: -; J gene: TRBJ1-2; V gene: TRBV5-6; CDR3 DNA: TGTGCCAGCAGCTTGTGGAACAGGGATGGGAACTATGGCTACACCTTC; CDR3 protein: CASSLWNRDGNYGYTF
D gene: -; J gene: TRBJ2-6; V gene: TRBV5-1; CDR3 DNA: TGCGCCAGCAGCTTGGCTTTTGGAGTTGGGGCCAACGTCCTGACTTTC; CDR3 protein: CASSLAFGVGANVLTF
D gene: TRBD2; J gene: TRBJ2-3; V gene: TRBV7-8; CDR3 DNA: TGTGCCAGCAGCTTAAAGGGAGCGGGAGACTTTTATACGCAGTATTTT; CDR3 protein: CASSLKGAGDFYTQYF
D gene: -; J gene: TRBJ2-7; V gene: TRBV28; CDR3 DNA: TGTGCCAGCAGCCCCGACAGGCCCTACGAGCAGTACTTC; CDR3 protein: CASSPDRPYEQYF
D gene: -; J gene: TRBJ2-7; V gene: TRBV19; CDR3 DNA: TGTGCCAGTAGTATAGATCCTTACGAGCAGTACTTC; CDR3 protein: CASSIDPYEQYF
D gene: TRBD1; J gene: TRBJ1-1; V gene: TRBV29-1; CDR3 DNA: TGCAGCGTTTTTTCCGATTGGTCGAGAGAACTTGGGACAGAAGAAGCTTTCTTT; CDR3 protein: CSVFSDWSRELGTEEAFF
D gene: -; J gene: TRBJ1-4; V gene: TRBV5-5; CDR3 DNA: TGTGCCAGCAGCTTGACAGGGCTTAATGAAAAACTGTTTTTT; CDR3 protein: CASSLTGLNEKLFF
D gene: -; J gene: TRBJ1-1; V gene: TRBV7-9; CDR3 DNA: TGTGCCAGCAGCTTACGGGAGAACACTGAAGCTTTCTTT; CDR3 protein: CASSLRENTEAFF
D gene: -; J gene: TRBJ2-1; V gene: TRBV5-5; CDR3 DNA: TGTGCCAGCAGCTTCTCGGCAGGGTATCAATCTGAGCAGTTCTTC; CDR3 protein: CASSFSAGYQSEQFF
D gene: TRBD2; J gene: TRBJ2-3; V gene: TRBV5-4; CDR3 DNA: TGTGCCAGCAAAGCGGGGGCCACAGATACGCAGTATTTT; CDR3 protein: CASKAGATDTQYF
D gene: -; J gene: TRBJ2-7; V gene: TRBV19; CDR3 DNA: TGTGCCAGTAGTATAAAGCGACAGGCTCCCTACGAGCAGTACTTC; CDR3 protein: CASSIKRQAPYEQYF
D gene: -; J gene: TRBJ2-7; V gene: TRBV5-1; CDR3 DNA: TGCGCCAGCAGCTTGGAAGGGGGAGGGACCTACGAGCAGTACTTC; CDR3 protein: CASSLEGGGTYEQYF
D gene: TRBD2; J gene: TRBJ2-1; V gene: TRBV27; CDR3 DNA: TGTGCCAGTCGGGGACTAGCGGGAGTAGATGAGCAGTTCTTC; CDR3 protein: CASRGLAGVDEQFF
D gene: -; J gene: TRBJ1-4; V gene: TRBV2; CDR3 DNA: TGTGCCAGCAGTGAGGGCAGGGATAATGAAAAACTGTTTTTT; CDR3 protein: CASSEGRDNEKLFF
D gene: TRBD1; J gene: TRBJ1-6; V gene: TRBV6-5; CDR3 DNA: TGTGCCAGCAGTTGGAGACAGGGGTATAATTCACCCCTCCACTTT; CDR3 protein: CASSWRQGYNSPLHF
D gene: TRBD1; J gene: TRBJ1-5; V gene: TRBV30; CDR3 DNA: TGTGCCTGGAGTGTTTGGGGACAGGGGAATCAGCCCCAGCATTTT; CDR3 protein: CAWSVWGQGNQPQHF
D gene: -; J gene: TRBJ1-1; V gene: TRBV7-9; CDR3 DNA: TGTGCCAGCATGGAGGGTTATGGCACTGAAGCTTTCTTT; CDR3 protein: CASMEGYGTEAFF
D gene: TRBD2; J gene: TRBJ2-1; V gene: TRBV5-1; CDR3 DNA: TGCGCCAGCAGCTTGTCACCCAGCGGGGGGGACAATGAGCAGTTCTTC; CDR3 protein: CASSLSPSGGDNEQFF
D gene: TRBD1; J gene: TRBJ2-7; V gene: TRBV28; CDR3 DNA: TGTGCCAGCAGGGACAGGTTAATCCAGTACTTC; CDR3 protein: CASRDRLIQYF
D gene: -; J gene: TRBJ1-1; V gene: TRBV28; CDR3 DNA: TGTGCCAGCATTCGCCCGGGACTCGAAGCTTTCTTT; CDR3 protein: CASIRPGLEAFF
D gene: -; J gene: TRBJ1-2; V gene: TRBV15; CDR3 DNA: TGTGCCACCAGCCGGGGGGGGGCGTTATTCTATGGCTACACCTTC; CDR3 protein: CATSRGGALFYGYTF
D gene: -; J gene: TRBJ1-6; V gene: TRBV4-1; CDR3 DNA: TGCGCCAGCAGCCAGCAGGGATACTATAATTCACCCCTCCACTTT; CDR3 protein: CASSQQGYYNSPLHF
D gene: TRBD1; J gene: TRBJ2-3; V gene: TRBV27; CDR3 DNA: TGTGCCAGCAGTTTATCAGGGTATGGGACAGTGGATACGCAGTATTTT; CDR3 protein: CASSLSGYGTVDTQYF
D gene: TRBD2; J gene: TRBJ2-1; V gene: TRBV9; CDR3 DNA: TGTGCCAGCAGCGCCGGACTAGCATCCAATGAGCAGTTCTTC; CDR3 protein: CASSAGLASNEQFF
D gene: TRBD1; J gene: TRBJ2-2; V gene: TRBV5-1; CDR3 DNA: TGCGCCAGCAGCTTGGAAGGGACAGCAAGCACCGGGGAGCTGTTTTTT; CDR3 protein: CASSLEGTASTGELFF
D gene: TRBD1; J gene: TRBJ1-6; V gene: TRBV7-2; CDR3 DNA: TGTGCCAGCAGCTCTGCGGGACAGCGTTGGGGAGATAATTCACCCCTCCACTTT; CDR3 protein: CASSSAGQRWGDNSPLHF
D gene: -; J gene: TRBJ1-1; V gene: TRBV6-1; CDR3 DNA: TGTGCCAGCAGTGCGGGGGGGAACACTGAAGCTTTCTTT; CDR3 protein: CASSAGGNTEAFF
D gene: TRBD2; J gene: TRBJ2-3; V gene: TRBV7-3; CDR3 DNA: TGTGCCAGCAGCTTAGGAGCGGGAGGGCCCTGGGGCACAGATACGCAGTATTTT; CDR3 protein: CASSLGAGGPWGTDTQYF
D gene: -; J gene: TRBJ2-7; V gene: TRBV30; CDR3 DNA: TGTGCCTGGAGCGGTCTAGCCTTCTCCTACGAGCAGTACTTC; CDR3 protein: CAWSGLAFSYEQYF
D gene: -; J gene: TRBJ1-2; V gene: TRBV6-5; CDR3 DNA: TGTGCCAGCACCTCTGGGGGCGGCTATGGCTACACCTTC; CDR3 protein: CASTSGGGYGYTF
D gene: -; J gene: TRBJ1-4; V gene: TRBV28; CDR3 DNA: TGTGCCAGCAGCCGACGTTGGGCTATTGGAAAACTGTTTTTT; CDR3 protein: CASSRRWAIGKLFF
D gene: -; J gene: TRBJ2-1; V gene: TRBV6-5; CDR3 DNA: TGTGCCAGCAAACGCCGTCTATACAATGAGCAGTTCTTC; CDR3 protein: CASKRRLYNEQFF
D gene: -; J gene: TRBJ2-2; V gene: TRBV10-3; CDR3 DNA: TGTGCCATCAGTGAGGCTAGACTCACCGGGGAGCTGTTTTTT; CDR3 protein: CAISEARLTGELFF
D gene: TRBD1; J gene: TRBJ2-1; V gene: TRBV13; CDR3 DNA: TGTGCCAGCAGCCAGGACAGGATGCAGCAGTTCTTC; CDR3 protein: CASSQDRMQQFF